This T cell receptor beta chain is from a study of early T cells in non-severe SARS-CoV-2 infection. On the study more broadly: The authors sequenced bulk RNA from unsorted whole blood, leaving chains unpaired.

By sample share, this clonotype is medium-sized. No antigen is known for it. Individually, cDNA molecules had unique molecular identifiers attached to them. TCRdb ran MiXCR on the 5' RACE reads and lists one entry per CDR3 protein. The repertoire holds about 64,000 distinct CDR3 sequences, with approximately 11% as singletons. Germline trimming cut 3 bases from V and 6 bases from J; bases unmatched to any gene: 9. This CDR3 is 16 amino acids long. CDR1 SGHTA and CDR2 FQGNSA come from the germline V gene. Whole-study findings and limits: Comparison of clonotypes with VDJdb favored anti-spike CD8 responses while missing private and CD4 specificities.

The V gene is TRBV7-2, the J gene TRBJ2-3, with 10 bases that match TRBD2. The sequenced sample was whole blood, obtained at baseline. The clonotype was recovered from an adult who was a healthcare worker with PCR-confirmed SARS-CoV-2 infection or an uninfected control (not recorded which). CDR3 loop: CASSFSLAGKWDTQYF. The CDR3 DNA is TGTGCCAGCAGCTTTTCACTAGCGGGGAAGTGGGATACGCAGTATTTT. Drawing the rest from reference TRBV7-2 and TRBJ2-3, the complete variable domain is GAGVSQSPSNKVTEKGKDVELRCDPISGHTALYWYRQSLGQGLEFLIYFQGNSAPDKSGLPSDRFSAERTGGSVSTLTIQRTQQEDSAVYLCASSFSLAGKWDTQYFGPGTRLTVL.